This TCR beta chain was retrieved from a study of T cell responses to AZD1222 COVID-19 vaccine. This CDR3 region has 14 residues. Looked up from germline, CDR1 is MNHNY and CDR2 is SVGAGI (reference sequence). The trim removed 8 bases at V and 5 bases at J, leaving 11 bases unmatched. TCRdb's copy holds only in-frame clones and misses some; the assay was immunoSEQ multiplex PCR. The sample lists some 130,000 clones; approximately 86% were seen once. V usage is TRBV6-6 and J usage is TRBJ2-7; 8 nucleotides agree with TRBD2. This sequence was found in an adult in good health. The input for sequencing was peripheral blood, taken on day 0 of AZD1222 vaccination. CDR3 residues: CASRERREAHEQYF. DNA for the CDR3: TGTGCCAGCCGAGAGAGGCGGGAGGCCCACGAGCAGTACTTC.